This is a list of T cell receptor beta chains from one sample in a study of regulatory T cells. Profiled with immunoSEQ multiplex PCR; TCRdb holds only in-frame clones, not every one. The repertoire has about 29,000 clones, about 90% of them found once; the top ten carry around 1.5%. The sample was conventional CD4+ T cells sorted from blood. Every receptor here comes from a person between 18 and 30 years old with CD3G deficiency. Both conserved end residues are part of each CDR3. A D gene is named only where the DNA matches it firmly. Rows give clone size only sometimes, using once, few, many, or a class for an expanded clone.

>NA|TRBV28|TRBD1|TRBJ1-2
TGTGCCAGCAGCCCCAGGGGGGGTCAGCGGCATGGCTACACCTTC
CASSPRGGQRHGYTF
>NA|TRBV28|TRBD1|TRBJ2-7
TGTGCCAGCGCCAGAGGGGGCGGCTACGAGCAGTACTTC
CASARGGGYEQYF
>NA|TRBV4-1|NA|TRBJ2-1
TGCGCCAGCAGCCAAGACCCCCTTAGCTCCTACAATGAGCAGTTCTTC
CASSQDPLSSYNEQFF
>NA|TRBV30|NA|TRBJ1-3
TGTGCCTGCATGACAGGCCCCCAAAGGAACACCATATATTTT
CACMTGPQRNTIYF
>NA|TRBV10-2|NA|TRBJ2-5
TGCGCCAGCAGTGAACCGAGGTTTGAGACCCAGTACTTC
CASSEPRFETQYF
>NA|TRBV19|NA|TRBJ2-1
TGTGCCAGTAGTATAGCGGGGTCGTTCGGGGAGCAGTTCTTC
CASSIAGSFGEQFF
>NA|TRBV11-3|NA|TRBJ1-5
TGTGCCAGCAGCTTAATCTGTGGATCTGGGGGCCCTTATAGCAATCAGCCCCAGCATTTT
CASSLICGSGGPYSNQPQHF
>NA|TRBV7-8|TRBD1|TRBJ2-7
TGTGCCAGCAGCCCACGACAGGGTAACTACGAGCAGTACTTC
CASSPRQGNYEQYF
>once|TRBV2|NA|TRBJ2-3
TGTGCCAGCAGCGCCGTCGGACCAGTCACAGATACGCAGTATTTT
CASSAVGPVTDTQYF
>NA|TRBV18|NA|TRBJ2-5
TGTGCCAGCTCATCGGGACAAGAGACCCAGTACTTC
CASSSGQETQYF
>NA|TRBV6-1|NA|TRBJ2-1
TGTGCCAGCACTTTGAAGGCGGGGAAGTCGAATGAGCAGTTCTTC
CASTLKAGKSNEQFF
>NA|TRBV6-6|NA|TRBJ2-1
TGTGCCAGCAGGGGGACCGAGTACAATGAGCAGTTCTTC
CASRGTEYNEQFF
>NA|TRBV5-4|TRBD2|TRBJ2-5
TGTGCCAGCAGCTTGACTAGCGAAGAGACCCAGTACTTC
CASSLTSEETQYF
>NA|TRBV15|TRBD1|TRBJ1-3
TGTGCCACCAGCAGACACCGGGACAGCGCCTCTGGAAACACCATATATTTT
CATSRHRDSASGNTIYF
>NA|TRBV11-2|NA|TRBJ2-4
TGTGCCAGCAGCTTAACCCTGGGCGGGATTGGGGCCAAAAACATTCAGTACTTC
CASSLTLGGIGAKNIQYF
>NA|TRBV19|NA|TRBJ1-6
TGTGCCAGTAGCCACGGGACGAGCTCCTATAATTCACCCCTCCACTTT
CASSHGTSSYNSPLHF
>NA|TRBV18|TRBD2|TRBJ2-5
TGTGCCAGCTCACCACCGACGACTAGCGGGTTTAAGTACCAAGAGACCCAGTACTTC
CASSPPTTSGFKYQETQYF
>NA|TRBV7-3|NA|TRBJ2-2
TGTGCCAGCAGCTTAATTGGGGCAGGGGATGCGTCGGGCACCGGGGAGCTGTTTTTT
CASSLIGAGDASGTGELFF